The 9 T cell receptor beta chains listed next were all sequenced from one sample in a study of Ad26.COV2.S vaccination and SARS-CoV-2 variants. The assay was immunoSEQ multiplex PCR, and TCRdb's table has in-frame clones only and misses some. The repertoire holds hundreds of thousands of clones, around 87% seen once, with around 3.6% in the top ten. Treatment here: around 19 received Ad26.COV2.S at low or high dose, single or two shots; roughly five received placebo; per-sample allocation not given. Repertoires come from day 63 after the first vaccine or placebo injection. This sample comprised peripheral blood, obtained in a trial of Ad26.COV2.S vaccine versus placebo. The source of these receptors is a person between 18 and 59 years old who received the Ad26.COV2.S COVID-19 vaccine or a placebo.

This chain joins TRBV7-9 and TRBJ1-2; D not resolved. CDR1 is SEHNR and CDR2 is FQNEAQ in the germline V gene (reference sequence). V was cut by 4 bases and J by 0 bases, with 9 bases left in between. This CDR3 is built from 14 residues. As DNA, the CDR3 is TGTGCCAGCAGCTCCTCCGGGACTAACTATGGCTACACCTTC. Protein: CASSSSGTNYGYTF.

Only a few counts were recorded for this clone. The rearrangement uses TRBV6-5 and TRBJ2-1, with 8 bases lining up with TRBD2. CDR1 and CDR2 from the germline V gene are MNHEY and SVGAGI. V dropped 7 bases and J dropped 8; count of bases not matched to a gene: 10. This CDR3 spans 14 amino acids. The CDR3 here is CASNPGLEVHEQFF. The CDR3 nucleotides read TGTGCCAGCAACCCGGGACTAGAGGTACATGAGCAGTTCTTC.

The V call is TRBV9, the J call TRBJ2-7; no clear D gene. The CDR3 is made up of 14 amino acids. In germline, CDR1 is SGDLS, CDR2 YYNGEE. V was trimmed by 0 bases and J by 7 bases, leaving 14 bases between them. CDR3 in DNA: TGTGCCAGCAGCGTAGCTGCGCAACCACGAGAGCAGTACTTC. Protein sequence: CASSVAAQPREQYF.

This sequence joins TRBV5-1 and TRBJ2-5; 9 bases agree with TRBD2. The junction had 3 bases not matched to a gene; V was cut back by 4 bases and J by 2 bases. CDR3 size: 14 residues. CDR1 is SGHRS, CDR2 YFSETQ, per germline. This chain's CDR3 is CASSPTSGQETQYF. CDR3 DNA: TGCGCCAGCAGCCCCACTAGCGGGCAAGAGACCCAGTACTTC.

The rearrangement uses TRBV3-1 (or the pseudogene TRBV3-2) and TRBJ2-7; D gene ambiguous. Deletions cut 0 bases from V and 2 bases from J, with 11 bases between. Germline V lookup: CDR1 LGHDT, CDR2 YNNKEL (reference sequence). This CDR3 contains 15 residues. The CDR3, as DNA: TGTGCCAGCAGCCAAGATCTTACAGAGACCTACGAGCAGTACTTC. It codes for CASSQDLTETYEQYF.

This chain connects TRBV12-3 or TRBV12-4 to TRBJ2-7, with D maybe TRBD2 (6 bases). Deletions cut 3 bases from V and 6 bases from J, with 9 bases between. The CDR3 has 12 residues. CDR3 bases: TGTGCCAGCAGTTTGATGGGGGGCGAGCAGTACTTC. Encoded protein: CASSLMGGEQYF.

The CDR3 loop reads CASELRPYTDTQYF. CDR3 bases: TGTGCCAGCGAGCTTCGGCCCTACACAGATACGCAGTATTTT. The V and J genes are TRBV6-6 and TRBJ2-3; no reliable D call. Between the trimmed V and J ends, which lost 8 bases and 2 bases, there was a span of 14 bases. Germline V CDR1 and CDR2: MNHNY, SVGAGI (reference sequence). The CDR3 runs to 14 residues.

V is TRBV5-1 and J is TRBJ2-1; D gene unclear. CDR1 and CDR2 (germline): SGHRS, YFSETQ. Trimming left V 4 bases short and J 0 bases short, with 11 bases between. The CDR3 has 15 residues. The CDR3 nucleotides read TGCGCCAGCAGCCCCACAGAAAACTCCTACAATGAGCAGTTCTTC. This encodes CASSPTENSYNEQFF.

The CDR3: CAGGKGLYNEQFF. CDR3 sequence (DNA): TGTGCCGGGGGCAAGGGGCTTTACAATGAGCAGTTCTTC. V and J are TRBV9 and TRBJ2-1, with D perhaps TRBD1 (6 bases). Looked up from germline, CDR1 is SGDLS and CDR2 is YYNGEE. This CDR3 is 13 amino acids long. The V and J ends lost 10 bases and 4 bases respectively, with 15 bases between them.